Detailed here is one TCR beta chain. Its target antigen remains unknown. There are no base qualities to consult, and no much larger clone falls within one base. This record belongs to a study of beta chain features in type 1 diabetes listed by TCRdb under 2018. Turning to the overall study: Mean age, gender distribution, total cell number and subset yield did not differ between patients and healthy donors. The study compared TCRB repertoires of sorted circulating CD4+ T cell subsets between recently diagnosed type 1 diabetes patients and matched healthy donors. Naive and central memory subsets were obtained from all 30 or so donors, but regulatory and stem cell-like memory subsets were isolated from only 8 patients and roughly eight healthy donors. A total of around 100 million sorted cells were examined across all samples, and RNA yield correlated strongly with the number of cells per subset.

The entire isolated RNA was reverse transcribed using the High Capacity cDNA Reverse Transcription Kit, and thus expressed TCRB transcripts were sequenced. Deep immunoSEQ sequencing was performed on naive, central memory and regulatory T cell samples, with an average of roughly 3.6 million total reads per sample. After sorted cells were lysed in RLT buffer, RNA was extracted with DNase-treated RNeasy Micro or Mini kits, with the choice depending on cell number. Each cell subset was processed separately to prevent cross-contamination, with patient and healthy donor samples processed together. The immunoSEQ multiplex PCR was used to amplify TCRB sequences from cDNA, yielding 87-bp fragments that span the CDR3 region. Sequencing of the amplicons was performed on the Illumina HiSeq platform. In the source study's methods: Synthetic template baselines were used to correct PCR bias computationally, reads within Hamming distance 2 were collapsed, and singletons that could not be merged were discarded. Reads were aligned against IMGT so that V, D and J genes, CDR3 length and insertions or deletions at six rearrangement sites could be assigned. Clonotype counts were normalized to sorted cell number within each subset before computing true diversity and Gini coefficients with the tcR R package. Repertoire sharing was quantified using the overlap coefficient calculated on TCRB nucleotide sequences. Out-of-frame TCRB sequences from naive cells were analyzed as a proxy for the pre-selection repertoire. As stored in TCRdb, this immuneACCESS dataset retains in-frame rearrangements with V and J assigned. A fraction of the clones does not appear; measured against another copy, unresolved V genes explain less than half of the discrepancy, and the remainder lacks a known reason. Clone size and V and J calls were adopted from that table, with D and trimming inferred from the DNA. Here the sample has hundreds of thousands of clones; roughly a sixth occur a single time. Approximately 0.093% of the sample is taken by the ten largest.

General findings and caveats noted by the study authors: At VDJ recombination sites, type 1 diabetes patients had fewer insertions and more deleted nucleotides, which implies abnormalities in thymic rearrangement. Because cDNA was sequenced instead of genomic DNA, activated cells with high expression could be over-represented, although the groups did not differ in activation or CD3 levels. Because small numbers of individuals were included in the HLA sub-analyses, any influence of HLA type on TCRB rearrangement was left unresolved. Type 1 diabetes patients showed a moderate but significant shortening of TCRB CDR3 length in all four CD4+ subsets. Naive, central memory and regulatory TCRB repertoires appeared more similar among patients than among healthy donors. Shorter templates might have been favored by PCR, but patient and control samples were amplified and corrected together, so both groups would have been affected equally by any skew.

From each donor, a single peripheral blood sample of around 120 mL on average was drawn into heparinised tubes. A BD FACSAria II and a panel including CD45RO, CCR7, CD25, CD127, CD95 and CD27 were used to sort naive, central memory, regulatory and stem cell-like memory CD4+ T cells. All sorted populations exceeded 98% purity. Right away, PBMCs were isolated by Lymphoprep density gradient centrifugation and were stained directly, with no culture step. To minimize batch effects, samples were stained and sorted in pairs, one healthy donor with one patient per experiment. The germline V gene sets CDR1 to SGDLS and CDR2 to YYNGEE. The CDR3 starts with the cysteine, ends with the phenylalanine, and has 14 residues. CDR3 DNA only is kept here, 42 bases in frame from base 1. V sheds 3 bases and J sheds 7 bases, leaving 13 bases between their ends.

This TCR was recovered from a man younger than 35 in good health. The chain joins TRBV9 to TRBJ1-4; the D gene lacks a confident call. Source material: naive CD4+ T cells from blood. Per the publication, the cell subset or site label means: true naive CD4+ T cells. The DNA reads TGTGCCAGCAGCGAACTCTCGCGGGGTGAAAAACTGTTTTTT. Its coded protein is CASSELSRGEKLFF.